This is a list of T cell receptor beta chains from one sample in a study of response to subunit inactivated influenza vaccine. TCRdb itself ran the RT-PCR reads through MiXCR, one entry per CDR3 protein. The sample shows some 800,000 distinct CDR3 sequences, 21% of them seen only once. Source: PBMCs from blood, taken roughly 5 days after vaccination. These TCRs come from a man aged 45 to 65 who received an inactivated influenza vaccine. The CDR3 runs from the conserved cysteine through the conserved F or W. The D gene is left open where the match is weak. Expanded clones are given a class, and other clones once, few, many or no size at all.

>few|TRBJ2-1|TRBD2|TRBV10-3
TGTGCCATCAGTGGGACTAGCGCAGATGAGCAGTTCTTC
CAISGTSADEQFF
>NA|TRBJ2-1|TRBD2|TRBV29-1
TGCAGCGTCGCGACTAGCTTCAATGAGCAGTTCTTC
CSVATSFNEQFF
>few|TRBJ2-1|NA|TRBV29-1
TGCAGCGTAGCTAGCGCGCCCTTTTATGAGCAGTTCTTC
CSVASAPFYEQFF
>NA|TRBJ2-3|TRBD2|TRBV5-5
TGTGCCAGCAGCTTTCGGCTAGCGGGGGCAGATACGCAGTATTTT
CASSFRLAGADTQYF
>many|TRBJ2-3|TRBD2|TRBV12-3/TRBV12-4
TGTGCCAGCAGCCCTGAAGCGGGGGGGGGAACAGATACGCAGTATTTT
CASSPEAGGGTDTQYF
>NA|TRBJ2-3|NA|TRBV27
TGTGCCAGCAGTTTAAGTCCAAGGACGCCGCAGTATTTT
CASSLSPRTPQYF
>NA|TRBJ2-5|NA|TRBV25-1
TGTGCCAGCAGTGATTCGTCGTGGGGAGAGACCCAGTACTTC
CASSDSSWGETQYF
>NA|TRBJ1-2|NA|TRBV10-3
TGTGCCATCAGTGAGGAGGCTGTTGGCTACACCTTC
CAISEEAVGYTF
>few|TRBJ2-5|TRBD1|TRBV29-1
TGCAGCGTTATGGGACAGGGAAGGACCCAGTACTTC
CSVMGQGRTQYF
>few|TRBJ2-7|TRBD1|TRBV4-2
TGTGCCAGCAGCCAGTACGAACGTATGGGACAGGCCCACGAGCAGTACTTC
CASSQYERMGQAHEQYF
>many|TRBJ2-3|TRBD2|TRBV29-1
TGCAGCGCCCGACTAGCGGGAGTCACAGATACGCAGTATTTT
CSARLAGVTDTQYF
>NA|TRBJ1-1|TRBD1|TRBV5-1
TGCGCCAGCAGCGGGGACAGCCCCGAAGCTTTCTTT
CASSGDSPEAFF
>NA|TRBJ2-2|NA|TRBV3-1
TGTGCCAGCAGCCCCCTCTCGCCCGAGGCCGGGGAGCTGTTTTTT
CASSPLSPEAGELFF
>many|TRBJ2-3|NA|TRBV5-1
TGCGCCAGCAGCTTGGGGGACCGCTTCACAGATACGCAGTATTTT
CASSLGDRFTDTQYF
>few|TRBJ1-1|NA|TRBV20-1
TGCAGTGCACGCCCCGGGACACCGAACACTGAAGCTTTCTTT
CSARPGTPNTEAFF
>few|TRBJ2-3|TRBD2|TRBV28
TGTGCCAGCAGTCCACCGGGGGGGGGCACAGATACGCAGTATTTT
CASSPPGGGTDTQYF
>NA|TRBJ2-2|TRBD1|TRBV28
TGTGCCAGCAGTTACCCCCAGGGGACAGGTCCCACCGGGGAGCTGTTTTTT
CASSYPQGTGPTGELFF
>NA|TRBJ2-7|TRBD1|TRBV20-1
TGCAGTGCTAGACCTTTCGGACAGGGGGCGTACGAGCAGTACTTC
CSARPFGQGAYEQYF
>NA|TRBJ2-7|NA|TRBV7-9
TGTGCCAGCAGCTTAGTGGGCCAAGGAGGGCAGTACTTC
CASSLVGQGGQYF
>few|TRBJ2-2|NA|TRBV20-1
TGCAGTGCTAGAGATCTGGACCTATACACCGGGGAGCTGTTTTTT
CSARDLDLYTGELFF
>NA|TRBJ2-7|NA|TRBV12-3/TRBV12-4
TGTGCCAGCAGTTTAGGAGGGGAAGGTTCCTACGAGCAGTACTTC
CASSLGGEGSYEQYF
>NA|TRBJ2-7|TRBD1|TRBV5-1
TGCGCCAGCAGCGGAAGACAGGGGATCTACGAGCAGTACTTC
CASSGRQGIYEQYF
>NA|TRBJ2-1|TRBD2|TRBV7-2
TGTGCCAGCAGCTTCGGGGGGTTTTACAATGAGCAGTTCTTC
CASSFGGFYNEQFF
>NA|TRBJ2-6|TRBD1|TRBV19
TGTGCCAGTAGTGTCCGGACAGGGGGCGTTGGGGCCAACGTCCTGACTTTC
CASSVRTGGVGANVLTF
>NA|TRBJ1-1|NA|TRBV29-1
TGCAGCGTTGATAAACCGGATAAAGCGCTGATGAACACTGAAGCTTTCTTT
CSVDKPDKALMNTEAFF
>many|TRBJ2-1|NA|TRBV7-2
TGTGCCAGCAGCTTAGTTAGTTCAGTCAATGAGCAGTTCTTC
CASSLVSSVNEQFF